This T cell receptor (beta chain) stems from a study of OX40 agonist ivuxolimab in advanced cancers. Background on the study: Males comprised around 80% of the group, whose mean age was 60 years (range 23 to 79). Findings and limits, study-wide: Near-lowest levels of clonal expansion characterized partial responders at 0.1-3.0 mg/kg.

Data came from immunoSEQ multiplex PCR; TCRdb stores just in-frame clones and leaves some out. The sample includes about 56,000 clones, approximately 80% of them seen just once. A few counts support this clone. Its antigen is currently unknown. Baseline was the first blood sampling point, followed by cycle 4 day 1 and cycle 7 day 1. Sequenced material: CD4+ or CD8+ T cells sorted from blood, taken in a trial of the OX40 agonist ivuxolimab. The receptor comes from an adult with an advanced solid tumor such as melanoma, head and neck, liver or kidney cancer.

CDR3 loop: CASTRGPNTEAFF. CDR3 bases: TGTGCCAGCACGCGGGGTCCGAACACTGAAGCTTTCTTT. The genes are TRBV6-5 and TRBJ1-1; D remains ambiguous. Per the germline V gene, CDR1 is MNHEY and CDR2 is SVGAGI. V gave up 7 bases and J gave up 1 base, with 10 bases separating them. The CDR3 covers 13 residues.